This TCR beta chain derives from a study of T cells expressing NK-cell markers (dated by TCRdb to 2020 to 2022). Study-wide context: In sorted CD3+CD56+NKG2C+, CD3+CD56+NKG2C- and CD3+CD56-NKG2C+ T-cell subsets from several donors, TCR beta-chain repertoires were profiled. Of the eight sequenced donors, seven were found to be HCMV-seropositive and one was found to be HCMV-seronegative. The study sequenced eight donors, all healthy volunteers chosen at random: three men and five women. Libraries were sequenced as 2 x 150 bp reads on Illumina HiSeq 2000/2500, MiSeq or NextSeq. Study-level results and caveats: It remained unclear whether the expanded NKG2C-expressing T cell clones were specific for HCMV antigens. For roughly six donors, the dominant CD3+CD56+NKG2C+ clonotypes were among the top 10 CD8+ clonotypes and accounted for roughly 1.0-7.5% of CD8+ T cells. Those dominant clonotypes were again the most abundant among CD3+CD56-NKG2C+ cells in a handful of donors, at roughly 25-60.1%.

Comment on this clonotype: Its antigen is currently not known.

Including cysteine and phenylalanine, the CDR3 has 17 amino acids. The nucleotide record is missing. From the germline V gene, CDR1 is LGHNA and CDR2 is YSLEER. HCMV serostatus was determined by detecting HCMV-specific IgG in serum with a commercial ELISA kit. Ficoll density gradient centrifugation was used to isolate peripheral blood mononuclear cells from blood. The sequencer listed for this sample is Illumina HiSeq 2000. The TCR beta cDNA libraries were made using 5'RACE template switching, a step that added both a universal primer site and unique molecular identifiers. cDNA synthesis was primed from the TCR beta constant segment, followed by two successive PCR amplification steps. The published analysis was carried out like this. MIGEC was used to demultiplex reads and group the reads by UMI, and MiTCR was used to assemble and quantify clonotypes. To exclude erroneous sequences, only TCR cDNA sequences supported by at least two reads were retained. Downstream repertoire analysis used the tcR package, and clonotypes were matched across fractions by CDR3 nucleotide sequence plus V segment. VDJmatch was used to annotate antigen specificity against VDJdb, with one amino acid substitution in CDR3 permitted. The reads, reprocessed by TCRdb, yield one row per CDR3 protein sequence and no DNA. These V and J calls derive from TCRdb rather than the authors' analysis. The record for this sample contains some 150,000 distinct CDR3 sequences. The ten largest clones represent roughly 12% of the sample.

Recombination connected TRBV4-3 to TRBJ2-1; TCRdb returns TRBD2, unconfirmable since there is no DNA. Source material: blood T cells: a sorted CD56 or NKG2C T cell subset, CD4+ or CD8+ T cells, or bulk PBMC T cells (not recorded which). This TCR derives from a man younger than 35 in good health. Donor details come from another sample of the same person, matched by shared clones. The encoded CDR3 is CASSQDKGAGGYGEQFF.